This T cell receptor beta chain was sequenced in a study of blood T cell repertoires in COVID-19. Exposed enrollees encountered a COVID-19 case at some point within 2 weeks before study entry. This CDR3 spans 13 amino acids. Germline CDR1 reads SQVTM; CDR2 reads ANQGSEA. The V gene end was trimmed by 5 bases and the J gene end by 6 bases; junction bases not matched to a gene: 7. The method was immunoSEQ multiplex PCR; TCRdb's version includes in-frame clones alone and lacks a portion of them. The sample has about 220,000 clones, roughly 80% seen once. The sample comprised PBMCs or T cells enriched from blood (not recorded which). The source is a woman between 45 and 65 years old who had been exposed to COVID-19. This rearrangement joins TRBV29-1 to TRBJ1-5; TRBD1 agrees at 7 bases. The CDR3 is CSVSTGQSQPQHF. The CDR3 DNA is TGCAGCGTTTCGACAGGGCAGAGTCAGCCCCAGCATTTT.